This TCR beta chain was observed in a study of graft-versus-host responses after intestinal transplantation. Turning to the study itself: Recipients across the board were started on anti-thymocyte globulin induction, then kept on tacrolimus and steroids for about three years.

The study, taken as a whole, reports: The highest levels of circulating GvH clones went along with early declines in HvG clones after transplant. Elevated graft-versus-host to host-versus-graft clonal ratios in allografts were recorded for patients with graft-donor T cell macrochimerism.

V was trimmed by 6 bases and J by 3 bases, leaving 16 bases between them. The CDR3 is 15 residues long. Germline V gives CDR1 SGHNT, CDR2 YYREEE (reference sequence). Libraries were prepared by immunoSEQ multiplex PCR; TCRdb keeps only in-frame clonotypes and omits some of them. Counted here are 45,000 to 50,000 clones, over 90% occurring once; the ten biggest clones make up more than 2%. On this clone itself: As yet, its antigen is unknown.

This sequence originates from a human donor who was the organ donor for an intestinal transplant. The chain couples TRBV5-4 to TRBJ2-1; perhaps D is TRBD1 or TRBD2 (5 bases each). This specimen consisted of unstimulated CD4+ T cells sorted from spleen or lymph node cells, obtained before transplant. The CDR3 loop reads CASNPGPGDYNEQFF. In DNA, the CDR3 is TGTGCCAGCAACCCGGGGCCGGGTGACTACAATGAGCAGTTCTTC.